The clone carrying this T cell receptor (beta chain) has more than one count but fewer than ten. Its antigen is still unknown. The data belong to a study of beta chain features in type 1 diabetes. Study-level background: What patients shared with healthy donors was a similar profile of age, gender and cell yields.

Expressed TCRB transcripts were sequenced after all isolated RNA was converted to cDNA. Approximately 3.5 million reads per sample on average were obtained from naive, central memory and regulatory T cell samples. The table came from immunoSEQ multiplex PCR; TCRdb's copy has only in-frame clones and leaves some out. The repertoire consists of a few hundred thousand clones, with 13% occurring once and the leading ten covering roughly 0.015%. CD4+ naive, central memory, regulatory and stem cell-like memory subsets were isolated by sorting on CD45RO/CCR7/CD25/CD127/CD95/CD27. All of the sorted populations showed purity greater than 95%. Findings and caveats of the study: A moderate, significant TCRB CDR3 shortening appeared in type 1 diabetes across four CD4+ subsets.

The CDR3 contains 15 residues. V was pared by 0 bases and J by 4 bases, with 5 bases of the junction left unmatched. Germline lookup yields CDR1 SGHNT and CDR2 YYREEE (reference sequence). Source material: naive CD4+ T cells from blood. This chain uses TRBV5-4 with TRBJ2-5; 8 bases are shared with TRBD2. The clonotype was recovered from a woman aged 18 to 35 with type 1 diabetes. The CDR3 nucleotides are TGTGCCAGCAGCTTGGGGTCCCTAGCGGGAGAGACCCAGTACTTC. This gives the protein CASSLGSLAGETQYF.